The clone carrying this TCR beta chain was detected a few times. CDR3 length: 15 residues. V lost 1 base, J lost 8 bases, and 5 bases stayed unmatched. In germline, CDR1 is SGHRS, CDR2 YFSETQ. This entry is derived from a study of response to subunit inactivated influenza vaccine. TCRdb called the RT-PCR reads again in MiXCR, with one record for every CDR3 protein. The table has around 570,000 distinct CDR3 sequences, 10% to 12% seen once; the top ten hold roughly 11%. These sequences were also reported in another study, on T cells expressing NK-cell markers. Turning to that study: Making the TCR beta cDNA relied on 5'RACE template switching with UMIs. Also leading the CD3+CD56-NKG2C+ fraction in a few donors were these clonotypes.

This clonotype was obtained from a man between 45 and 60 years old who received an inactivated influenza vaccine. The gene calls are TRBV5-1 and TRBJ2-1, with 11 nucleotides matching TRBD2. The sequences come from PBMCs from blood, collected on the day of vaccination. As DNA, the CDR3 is TGCGCCAGCAGCTTGTCGACTAGCGGGGTCGATGAGCAGTTCTTC. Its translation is CASSLSTSGVDEQFF.